This T cell receptor (beta chain) was captured in a study of T cells in tuberculosis. Study background: IGRA-negative adolescents, IGRA-positive adolescents with latent tuberculosis and adults with active tuberculosis formed this South African cohort.

Notes on this clone: Its matching antigen is unknown.

Unsorted cryopreserved PBMC were sequenced, averaging roughly 100,000 T cells per clinical donor. Study conclusions and caveats: Active tuberculosis patients had shorter CDR3-alpha; the beta difference was nonsignificant. Active tuberculosis alpha repertoires lay closer to GMM-specific TCRs than controls'.

This CDR3 spans 19 amino acids. Germline V lookup: CDR1 MDHEN, CDR2 SYDVKM. The junction had 13 bases not matched to a gene; V was cut back by 5 bases and J by 3 bases. Clones were read by immunoSEQ multiplex PCR, and TCRdb kept only the in-frame ones, dropping some. The table shows under 45,000 clones, with around 95% occurring only once. The clonotype originates from a donor between 10 and 29 years old with latent tuberculosis or without tuberculosis infection. The sample consisted of PBMCs. The chain uses TRBV28 and TRBJ2-3; TRBD2 agrees at 14 bases. CDR3 coding DNA: TGTGCCAGCAGTCCCAAGCCCACACGACTAGCGGGGGGGACAGATACGCAGTATTTT. This translates into CASSPKPTRLAGGTDTQYF.